A single sample is the source of the 4 T cell receptor beta chains below, sequenced in a study of blood T cell repertoires in COVID-19. Profiled with immunoSEQ multiplex PCR; TCRdb holds only in-frame clones, not every one. Among almost 400,000 clones listed, about 90% were seen once. Sample: peripheral blood. Receptors originate from an older woman with COVID-19, enrolled during active disease.

The chain links TRBV7-5 to TRBJ2-1; TRBD2 was called by the table and not checked on the DNA. TRBV7-5 is a known pseudogene. CDR3 length: 16 amino acids. Here the CDR3 DNA reads TGTGTCAGAAGCTTAGGGCCCGGGGGCTCCTACAATGAGCAGTTCTTC. Residues: CVRSLGPGGSYNEQFF.

For this clone: Sequence at one end of the junction differs from germline and may be a read error. This chain links TRBV10-1 with TRBJ1-2; no clear D. Germline lookup yields CDR1 WNHNN and CDR2 SYGVQD (reference sequence). The CDR3 is made up of 12 amino acids. CDR3 nucleotide sequence: TGCGCCAGCACCCGGAGAATAGATGGCAACACCTTC. Amino acids: CASTRRIDGNTF.

The CDR3, as DNA: TGCGCCAGCAGCTTCTCAGATGAAAAACTGTTTTTT. Translation: CASSFSDEKLFF. V and J are TRBV5-1 and TRBJ1-4, with D unresolved. Trimming left V 2 bases short and J 6 bases short, with 5 bases between. The CDR3 runs 12 residues. Germline V gene sequence: CDR1 SGHRS, CDR2 YFSETQ.

The V gene is TRBV27, the J gene TRBJ1-1, with D unresolved. The CDR3 is 13 residues long. Germline CDR1 reads MNHEY; CDR2 reads SMNVEV (reference sequence). Trimming removed 6 bases at V and 1 base at J, with 9 bases between. The CDR3 loop reads CASSRRQNTEAFF. CDR3 sequence (DNA): TGTGCCAGCAGCCGAAGACAGAACACTGAAGCTTTCTTT.